Below are 14 T cell receptor beta chains sequenced from a single sample in a study of vaccination and CD4 T cells after COVID-19. Sequencing of DNA taken from cultured CD4+ T cells relied on the Oncomine TCR Beta short-read assay. TCRdb redid the calling of the PCR reads with MiXCR, one entry per CDR3 protein. The table lists tens of thousands of distinct CDR3 sequences, approximately 56% of them singletons, with 13% in the top ten. The treatment: roughly ten-day PBMC culture with coronavirus spike peptide pools or control peptides (ViraFEST assay). These receptors have no identified antigens. Source: CD4+ T cells from blood, cultured in vitro, taken after SARS-CoV-2 vaccination. These receptors all stem from a human donor who received a COVID-19 vaccine.

The rearrangement joins TRBV25-1 to TRBJ1-1; no reliable D call. The CDR3 extends over 13 amino acids. The V and J ends lost 5 bases and 0 bases respectively, with 7 bases between them. CDR1 is MGHDK, CDR2 SYGVNS, per germline. The CDR3 DNA is TGTGCCAGCAGTCTCCTCATGAACACTGAAGCTTTCTTT. Its protein product is CASSLLMNTEAFF.

This clonotype turned up a few times. The rearrangement uses TRBV5-1 and TRBJ1-2; maybe TRBD1 (5 bases). The CDR3 sequence is 14 residues long. V dropped 2 bases and J dropped 3 bases, with 11 bases sitting between them. Germline V gene sequence: CDR1 SGHRS, CDR2 YFSETQ. Here the CDR3 DNA reads TGCGCCAGCAGCTTCAGGGTTAAGGACTATGGCTACACCTTC. As protein: CASSFRVKDYGYTF.

The chain carries TRBV27 and TRBJ2-3; 7 bases agree with TRBD2. V was pared by 3 bases and J by 5 bases, with 8 bases of the junction left unmatched. Germline V lookup: CDR1 MNHEY, CDR2 SMNVEV (reference sequence). This CDR3 comprises 15 residues. The CDR3 region has the DNA TGTGCCAGCAGTTTGGGACTAACCCTCCGAGATACGCAGTATTTT. Amino acid sequence: CASSLGLTLRDTQYF.

V is TRBV7-2 and J is TRBJ2-1, with 7 bases fitting TRBD2. Germline V lookup: CDR1 SGHTA, CDR2 FQGNSA. The CDR3 totals 15 residues. The trim removed 3 bases at V and 6 bases at J, leaving 8 bases unmatched. The CDR3, as DNA: TGTGCCAGCAGCTTTGATTGGGGGGGGAGCAATGAGCAGTTCTTC. Amino acids: CASSFDWGGSNEQFF.

The V call is TRBV7-8, the J call TRBJ2-7, with D possibly matching TRBD2 (6 bases). Trimming took off 1 base at V and 4 bases at J, with 8 bases between the two ends. CDR1 is SGHVS and CDR2 is FQNEAQ in the germline V gene. The CDR3 length is 13 residues. The CDR3 reads CASSLGRAYEQYF. The CDR3 DNA is TGTGCCAGCAGCTTAGGGAGGGCGTACGAGCAGTACTTC.

This clonotype appeared a few times. V is TRBV7-9 and J is TRBJ2-3; TRBD2 is a possible D gene (5 bases). V lost 6 bases and J lost 6, with 19 bases in between. The CDR3 contains 15 residues. Germline-derived CDR1 and CDR2 are SEHNR and FQNEAQ (reference sequence). The CDR3 here is CASRGLAGDADTQYF. CDR3 DNA sequence: TGTGCCAGCAGGGGGTTGGCGGGCGACGCGGATACGCAGTATTTT.

This chain links TRBV20-1 with TRBJ2-1; 14 positions match TRBD2. The V gene end was trimmed by 6 bases and the J gene end by 0 bases; junction bases not matched to a gene: 7. Germline values: CDR1 DFQATT, CDR2 SNEGSKA (reference sequence). The CDR3 has 17 residues. The CDR3 nucleotides read TGCAGTGCCTTGGGACTAGCGGGGGTAAGCTCCTACAATGAGCAGTTCTTC. Its translation: CSALGLAGVSSYNEQFF.

The chain employs TRBV6-5 and TRBJ1-2; TRBD1 agrees at 11 bases. CDR1 is MNHEY, CDR2 SVGAGI, per germline. The CDR3 has 15 residues. The V segment lost 2 bases and the J segment 8 bases; nucleotides outside the gene matches: 7. The CDR3 spells CASSYGDRTGGGYTF. CDR3 bases: TGTGCCAGCAGTTACGGGGATCGGACAGGGGGCGGCTACACCTTC.

V gene TRBV20-1 combines with J gene TRBJ2-3; TRBD2 matches 8 bases. Trimming at V came to 6 bases and at J to 5 bases, leaving 10 bases not matched to a gene. CDR1 is DFQATT and CDR2 is SNEGSKA in the germline V gene (reference sequence). This CDR3 region has 14 residues. The CDR3 region has the DNA TGCAGTGCCCTGGACAGCGGGGGCGTAGATACGCAGTATTTT. As protein: CSALDSGGVDTQYF.

The rearrangement uses TRBV27 and TRBJ1-2; D is possibly TRBD1 (6 bases). The CDR3 extends over 12 amino acids. In germline, CDR1 is MNHEY, CDR2 SMNVEV (reference sequence). V was shortened by 6 bases and J by 4 bases, with 9 bases between the two germline ends. This CDR3 reads CASRTTGYGYTF. DNA of the CDR3: TGTGCCAGCAGGACGACAGGCTATGGCTACACCTTC.

The sample holds one count of this clonotype. The genes are TRBV20-1 and TRBJ1-5, with D uncertain. This CDR3 contains 17 residues. V gave up 0 bases and J gave up 0 bases, with 15 bases separating them. The germline CDR1 and CDR2 sequences are DFQATT and SNEGSKA (reference sequence). CDR3 bases: TGCAGTGCTAGAGATCCCTTGACGTGGTATAGCAATCAGCCCCAGCATTTT. It encodes CSARDPLTWYSNQPQHF.

The V call is TRBV20-1, the J call TRBJ1-1; the D gene is possibly TRBD1 (6 bases). V lost 8 bases and J 6 bases, leaving 28 bases between the germline ends. Germline loops: CDR1 DFQATT, CDR2 SNEGSKA (reference sequence). The CDR3 totals 16 residues. Written as DNA, the CDR3 is TGCAGTTCGAATTACAGGAAACGAACAGGGTTCCCTGAAGCTTTCTTT. Amino acids: CSSNYRKRTGFPEAFF.

CDR3 sequence: CASDPLQNINQPQHF. The DNA of the CDR3 is TGTGCCAGCGACCCCCTACAGAATATAAATCAGCCCCAGCATTTT. The chain is built from TRBV7-8 and TRBJ1-5; no clear D gene. The V gene's germline CDR1 is SGHVS and CDR2 FQNEAQ. V lost 8 bases, J lost 4 bases, and 18 bases lay in between. The CDR3 is 15 amino acids. Using reference TRBV7-8 and TRBJ1-5 for the parts outside the CDR3, the full variable domain is GAGVSQSPRYKVAKRGQDVALRCDPISGHVSLFWYQQALGQGPEFLTYFQNEAQLDKSGLPSDRFFAERPEGSVSTLKIQRTQQEDSAVYLCASDPLQNINQPQHFGDGTRLSIL.

The chain carries TRBV11-2 and TRBJ2-3; 8 nucleotides line up with TRBD2. Losses at the gene ends were 6 bases for V and 1 base for J; bases not matched to a gene: 12. CDR1 is SGHAT, CDR2 FQNNGV, per germline. This CDR3 region has 17 residues. CDR3 bases: TGTGCCAGCAGACCTAAGTCCTCGCGGGGGGGCACAGATACGCAGTATTTT. It codes for CASRPKSSRGGTDTQYF.